These 8 T cell receptor beta chains were all obtained from the same sample, sequenced in a study of cytomegalovirus exposure and HLA in healthy donors. The study ran its PCR with 60 Vbeta and 13 Jbeta primers. Method: immunoSEQ multiplex PCR; TCRdb's copy keeps in-frame clones and lacks some. This sample has some 180,000 clones, with about 80% found just once. Sequenced material: PBMCs. The receptors come from a man in his forties in good health and CMV-seropositive.

This clone was detected a few times. This chain joins TRBV27 and TRBJ2-3, with no clear D. The CDR3 covers 13 residues. From germline, CDR1 is MNHEY and CDR2 SMNVEV (reference sequence). The V end was cut by 6 bases, the J end by 0 bases, with 7 bases between. The CDR3 sequence: CASRYGSTDTQYF. The CDR3 coding sequence is TGTGCCAGCAGATACGGTAGCACAGATACGCAGTATTTT.

There are a few counts of this clone. V usage is TRBV9 and J usage is TRBJ1-3; 9 nucleotides match TRBD1. V was pared by 2 bases and J by 1 base, with 1 base of the junction left unmatched. This CDR3 has 15 residues. Germline CDR1 reads SGDLS; CDR2 reads YYNGEE. The CDR3 sequence is CASSVGQGSGNTIYF. The CDR3 nucleotides read TGTGCCAGCAGCGTGGGACAGGGTTCTGGAAACACCATATATTTT.

This chain links TRBV5-1 with TRBJ2-2; 11 bases align to TRBD1. Germline V lookup: CDR1 SGHRS, CDR2 YFSETQ. The CDR3 sequence is 17 residues long. V was clipped by 5 bases and J by 5 bases; unmatched bases: 11. CDR3 coding DNA: TGCGCCAGCAGTCTATTAACCGGGACAGGGGGTACCGGGGAGCTGTTTTTT. This encodes CASSLLTGTGGTGELFF.

The rearrangement joins TRBV6-4 to TRBJ2-1; possible D gene TRBD2, 6 bases. Trimming removed 6 bases from V and 3 bases from J, with 18 bases in between. Germline CDR1 MRHNA, CDR2 SNTAGT. This CDR3 has 16 residues. In DNA, the CDR3 is TGTGCCAGCAGCGGGGACTCACAGGCTGGCTACAATGAGCAGTTCTTC. Translation: CASSGDSQAGYNEQFF.

This clone was observed once. V and J are TRBV10-3 and TRBJ1-4; D may be TRBD1 (5 bases). V lost 2 bases to trimming and J lost 6 bases, with 10 bases between them. The CDR3 totals 14 residues. Germline V gives CDR1 ENHRY, CDR2 SYGVKD. CDR3 bases: TGTGCCATCAGTGAGAGACAGCTGGATGAAAAACTGTTTTTT. The encoded protein is CAISERQLDEKLFF.

The sample holds one count of this clone. The gene calls are TRBV4-2 and TRBJ2-2; possibly TRBD1 for D (5 bases). This CDR3 has 16 residues. Per germline, CDR1 LGHNA and CDR2 YNFKEQ. Deletions cut 0 bases from V and 1 base from J, with 9 bases between. For the CDR3, the DNA is TGTGCCAGCAGCCAAGAAGGACACCAGAACACCGGGGAGCTGTTTTTT. Protein: CASSQEGHQNTGELFF.

V usage is TRBV4-2 and J usage is TRBJ2-1; 14 nucleotides agree with TRBD2. From germline, CDR1 is LGHNA and CDR2 YNFKEQ. The V gene end was trimmed by 2 bases and the J gene end by 3 bases; junction bases not matched to a gene: 3. This CDR3 spans 17 amino acids. As DNA, the CDR3 is TGTGCCAGCAGCCAAATCGGGACTAGCGGGGGCTACAATGAGCAGTTCTTC. This gives the protein CASSQIGTSGGYNEQFF.

The chain couples TRBV5-1 to TRBJ2-7, with a tentative D call TRBD1 (6 bases). V gave up 6 bases and J gave up 3 bases, with 13 bases separating them. Germline values: CDR1 SGHRS, CDR2 YFSETQ. The CDR3 runs 13 residues. CDR3 residues: CASMQQGDYEQYF. The CDR3, as DNA: TGCGCCAGCATGCAACAGGGAGACTACGAGCAGTACTTC. Looking up the rest from reference TRBV5-1 and TRBJ2-7 gives the full variable domain: KAGVTQTPRYLIKTRGQQVTLSCSPISGHRSVSWYQQTPGQGLQFLFEYFSETQRNKGNFPGRFSGRQFSNSRSEMNVSTLELGDSALYLCASMQQGDYEQYFGPGTRLTVT.